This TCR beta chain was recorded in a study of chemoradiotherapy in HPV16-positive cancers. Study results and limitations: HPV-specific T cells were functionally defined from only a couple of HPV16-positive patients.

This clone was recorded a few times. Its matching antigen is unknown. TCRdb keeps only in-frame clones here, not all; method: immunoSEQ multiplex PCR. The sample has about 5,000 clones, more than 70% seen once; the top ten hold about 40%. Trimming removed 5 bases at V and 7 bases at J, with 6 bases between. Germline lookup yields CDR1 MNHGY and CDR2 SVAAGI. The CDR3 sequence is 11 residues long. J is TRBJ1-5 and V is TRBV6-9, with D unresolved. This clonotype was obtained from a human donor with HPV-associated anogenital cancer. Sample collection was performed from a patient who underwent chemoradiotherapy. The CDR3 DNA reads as TGTGCCAGCAGTCGCAGGCAGCCCCAGCATTTT. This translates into CASSRRQPQHF.